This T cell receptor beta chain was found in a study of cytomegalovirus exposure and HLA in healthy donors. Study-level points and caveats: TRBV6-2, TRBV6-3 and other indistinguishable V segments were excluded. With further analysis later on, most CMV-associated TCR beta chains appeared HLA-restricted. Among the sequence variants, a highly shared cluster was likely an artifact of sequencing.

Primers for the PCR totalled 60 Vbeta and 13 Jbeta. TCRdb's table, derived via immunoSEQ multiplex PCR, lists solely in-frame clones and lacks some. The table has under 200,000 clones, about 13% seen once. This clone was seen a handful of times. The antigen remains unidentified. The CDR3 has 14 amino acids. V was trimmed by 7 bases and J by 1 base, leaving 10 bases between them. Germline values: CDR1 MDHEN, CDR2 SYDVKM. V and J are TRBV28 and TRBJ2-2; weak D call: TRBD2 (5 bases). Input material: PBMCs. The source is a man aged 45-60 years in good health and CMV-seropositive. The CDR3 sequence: CASKTRGNTGELFF. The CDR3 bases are TGTGCCAGCAAGACCCGGGGGAACACCGGGGAGCTGTTTTTT.